Listed below are T cell receptor beta chains from one sample, sequenced in a study of OX40 agonist ivuxolimab in advanced cancers. Only in-frame clones appear in the TCRdb table, and some are missing; sequencing was by immunoSEQ multiplex PCR. Of some 74,000 clones in the sample, 65% to 90% were seen once. Sequenced here: CD4+ or CD8+ T cells sorted from blood, sampled in a trial of the OX40 agonist ivuxolimab. The receptor source for this set is an adult with an advanced solid tumor such as melanoma, head and neck, liver or kidney cancer. Both conserved end residues are part of each CDR3. The D gene is left open where the match is weak. A row's size may be missing; if present it is once, few, many or a size class.

few TRBD2 TRBJ2-5 TRBV5-1 CASSITSGRETQYF TGCGCCAGCAGCATAACTAGCGGGAGGGAGACCCAGTACTTC
few NA TRBJ1-1 TRBV5-4 CASSLRGGTEAFF TGTGCCAGCAGCTTGAGGGGCGGCACTGAAGCTTTCTTT
NA TRBD1 TRBJ1-1 TRBV6-5 CASKRDSMNTEAFF TGTGCCAGCAAAAGGGACAGCATGAACACTGAAGCTTTCTTT
NA NA TRBJ2-2 TRBV18 CASSPGENTGELFF TGTGCCAGCTCACCGGGGGAGAACACCGGGGAGCTGTTTTTT
NA NA TRBJ2-1 TRBV5-6 CASSLVAGPEQFF TGTGCCAGCAGCTTGGTGGCAGGGCCTGAGCAGTTCTTC
NA TRBD2 TRBJ2-7 TRBV10-3 CAISESGRGGGSYEQYF TGTGCCATCAGTGAGTCAGGGCGGGGGGGAGGCTCCTACGAGCAGTACTTC
NA NA TRBJ1-3 TRBV7-9 CASSYYAGMGNTIYF TGTGCCAGCAGCTATTACGCAGGGATGGGAAACACCATATATTTT
NA NA TRBJ2-7 TRBV27 CASSLKEGPYEQYF TGTGCCAGCAGTTTGAAGGAGGGGCCCTACGAGCAGTACTTC
NA NA TRBJ1-5 TRBV14 CASSPGRNQPQHF TGTGCCAGCAGCCCAGGGCGCAATCAGCCCCAGCATTTT
NA NA TRBJ1-2 TRBV28 CASSRDRGYGYTF TGTGCCAGCAGCCGTGACAGAGGGTATGGCTACACCTTC
once NA TRBJ2-2 TRBV18 CASSPPRGDGELFF TGTGCCAGCTCACCACCGCGGGGTGACGGGGAGCTGTTTTTT
NA NA TRBJ1-1 TRBV7-2 CASRRNTEAFF TGTGCCAGCAGACGGAACACTGAAGCTTTCTTT
NA NA TRBJ1-5 TRBV16 CASSQGRQGQPQHF TGTGCCAGCAGCCAAGGGAGGCAGGGACAGCCCCAGCATTTT
NA NA TRBJ1-2 TRBV7-6 CASSLAPTGSYTF TGTGCCAGCAGCTTAGCTCCAACGGGGAGCTACACCTTC
NA TRBD1 TRBJ2-5 TRBV5-1 CASSRQGEETQYF TGCGCCAGCAGCAGACAGGGGGAAGAGACCCAGTACTTC
NA NA TRBJ1-1 TRBV4-3 CASSQGWSGNTEAFF TGCGCCAGCAGCCAAGGCTGGTCGGGGAACACTGAAGCTTTCTTT
NA NA TRBJ2-3 TRBV7-2 CASSTGALGTQYF TGTGCCAGCAGCACGGGGGCTTTGGGTACGCAGTATTTT
NA NA TRBJ1-3 TRBV7-2 CASSLALQRGVGNTIYF TGTGCCAGCAGCTTAGCACTTCAACGGGGAGTTGGAAACACCATATATTTT
NA NA TRBJ1-1 TRBV19 CASSIFQNTEAFF TGTGCCAGTAGTATTTTTCAGAACACTGAAGCTTTCTTT
NA NA TRBJ2-3 TRBV18 CASSPPGLVTQYF TGTGCCAGCTCACCACCCGGGTTGGTTACGCAGTATTTT
NA TRBD2 TRBJ2-1 TRBV11-2 CASSLGLAGVQFF TGTGCCAGCAGCCTCGGACTAGCGGGAGTGCAGTTCTTC
NA NA TRBJ1-6 TRBV19 CASSIVGTAAPLHF TGTGCCAGTAGTATAGTTGGGACCGCTGCTCCCCTCCACTTT
NA NA TRBJ1-4 TRBV7-8 CASSPQGPNEKLFF TGTGCCAGCAGCCCACAGGGCCCTAATGAAAAACTGTTTTTT
NA NA TRBJ1-4 TRBV29-1 CSVSGVGEKLFF TGCAGCGTTAGTGGGGTGGGTGAAAAACTGTTTTTT
NA NA TRBJ1-4 TRBV6-5 CASSYSTATNEKLFF TGTGCCAGCAGTTACTCGACAGCAACTAATGAAAAACTGTTTTTT
NA NA TRBJ1-1 TRBV5-1 CASSLPVGRADEAFF TGCGCCAGCAGCTTACCCGTGGGCCGGGCGGATGAAGCTTTCTTT
NA NA TRBJ1-1 TRBV11-2 CASSLQQSNTEAFF TGTGCCAGCAGCTTACAACAGAGTAACACTGAAGCTTTCTTT
NA TRBD2 TRBJ2-3 TRBV30 CAWSVVTSGGTDTQYF TGTGCCTGGAGTGTAGTCACCAGCGGGGGCACAGATACGCAGTATTTT
NA TRBD1 TRBJ2-2 TRBV18 CASSPQGGWGTGELFF TGTGCCAGCTCACCCCAAGGGGGCTGGGGCACCGGGGAGCTGTTTTTT
NA NA TRBJ2-7 TRBV30 CAWKSPGLSYEQYF TGTGCCTGGAAGTCCCCGGGACTCTCCTACGAGCAGTACTTC
NA NA TRBJ1-1 TRBV28 CASTILGRASIF TGTGCCAGCACCATCCTTGGGAGGGCCTCAATCTTT
NA NA TRBJ2-7 TRBV2 CASSPDIPYEQYF TGTGCCAGCAGCCCAGACATACCCTACGAGCAGTACTTC
NA NA TRBJ2-7 TRBV7-9 CASSLAGSYEQYF TGTGCCAGCAGCTTAGCGGGCTCCTACGAGCAGTACTTC
NA NA TRBJ1-6 TRBV6-1 CASSNRIPLNSPLHF TGTGCCAGCAGCAACAGGATTCCCCTAAATTCACCCCTCCACTTT
NA TRBD1 TRBJ1-5 TRBV28 CASSPSGTGPRPQHF TGTGCCAGCAGTCCCTCCGGGACAGGGCCCAGGCCCCAGCATTTT
NA NA TRBJ1-1 TRBV7-6 CASTLSSGEGTEAFF TGTGCCAGCACCCTTAGCTCGGGGGAGGGAACTGAAGCTTTCTTT
NA NA TRBJ2-1 TRBV19 CASSPRRLHNEQFF TGTGCCAGTAGTCCTCGACGACTACACAATGAGCAGTTCTTC
once TRBD1 TRBJ2-6 TRBV30 CAWTPRGRGLVGSGANVLTF TGTGCCTGGACCCCCCGGGGCAGGGGGCTAGTAGGGTCTGGGGCCAACGTCCTGACTTTC
NA TRBD1 TRBJ2-7 TRBV28 CASRSFRDRDSYEQYF TGTGCCAGCAGATCCTTCCGGGACAGGGACTCCTACGAGCAGTACTTC
NA TRBD1 TRBJ2-7 TRBV6-6 CASSQTGREQYF TGTGCCAGCAGTCAGACAGGGCGGGAGCAGTACTTC
NA TRBD2 TRBJ2-5 TRBV9 CASSVLAGGKETQYF TGTGCCAGCAGCGTTTTAGCGGGGGGGAAAGAGACCCAGTACTTC
NA NA TRBJ1-1 TRBV6-1 CASSGEGGGTEAFF TGTGCCAGCAGTGGGGAGGGAGGCGGCACTGAAGCTTTCTTT
few NA TRBJ1-4 TRBV7-9 CASGGTNEKLFF TGTGCCAGCGGGGGAACTAATGAAAAACTGTTTTTT
NA NA TRBJ1-2 TRBV11-3 CASSLARWNYGYTF TGTGCCAGCAGCTTAGCCCGCTGGAACTATGGCTACACCTTC
NA TRBD1 TRBJ1-4 TRBV5-1 CASSLVGTGNEKLFF TGCGCCAGCAGCTTGGTAGGGACAGGTAATGAAAAACTGTTTTTT
NA NA TRBJ1-4 TRBV18 CASSPRANEKLFF TGTGCCAGCTCACCACGGGCTAATGAAAAACTGTTTTTT
NA TRBD1 TRBJ1-5 TRBV18 CASSLQGVGNQPQHF TGTGCCAGCTCACTCCAGGGGGTAGGCAATCAGCCCCAGCATTTT
few NA TRBJ1-1 TRBV27 CASRDSMNTEAFF TGTGCCAGCAGGGACAGTATGAACACTGAAGCTTTCTTT
NA NA TRBJ1-4 TRBV6-5 CASSYGGATNEKLFF TGTGCCAGCAGTTATGGAGGGGCCACTAATGAAAAACTGTTTTTT
NA NA TRBJ2-3 TRBV19 CASKTDYNTDTQYF TGTGCCAGTAAGACGGACTACAACACAGATACGCAGTATTTT
NA NA TRBJ2-6 TRBV18 CASSPTLAGSGANVLTF TGTGCCAGCTCACCAACCCTAGCAGGGTCTGGGGCCAACGTCCTGACTTTC
few NA TRBJ1-5 TRBV6-1 CASSAAGGNQPQHF TGTGCCAGCAGTGCCGCGGGAGGCAATCAGCCCCAGCATTTT
NA NA TRBJ1-1 TRBV5-4 CASSPQTGNTEAFF TGTGCCAGCAGCCCGCAGACAGGGAACACTGAAGCTTTCTTT
once NA TRBJ1-1 TRBV7-8 CASSSDGVGTEAFF TGTGCCAGCAGCTCCGACGGGGTTGGTACTGAAGCTTTCTTT
NA TRBD1 TRBJ2-7 TRBV5-1 CASSLGQGKVYEQYF TGCGCCAGCAGCTTGGGACAGGGGAAGGTCTACGAGCAGTACTTC